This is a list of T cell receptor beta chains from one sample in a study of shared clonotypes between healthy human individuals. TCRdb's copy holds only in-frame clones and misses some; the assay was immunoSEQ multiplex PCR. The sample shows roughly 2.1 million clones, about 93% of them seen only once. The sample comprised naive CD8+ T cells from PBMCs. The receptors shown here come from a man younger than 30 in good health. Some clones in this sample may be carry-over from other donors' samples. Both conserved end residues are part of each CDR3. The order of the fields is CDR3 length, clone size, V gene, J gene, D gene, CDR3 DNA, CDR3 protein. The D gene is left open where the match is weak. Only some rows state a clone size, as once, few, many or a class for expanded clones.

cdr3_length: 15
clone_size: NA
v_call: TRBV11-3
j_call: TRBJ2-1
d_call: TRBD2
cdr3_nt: TGTGCCAGCAGCTTACGACTAGCGGGAGCGGCTGAGCAGTTCTTC
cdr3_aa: CASSLRLAGAAEQFF

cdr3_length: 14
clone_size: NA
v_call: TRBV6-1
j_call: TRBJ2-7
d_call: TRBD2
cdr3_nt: TGTGCCAGCAGAGTAGCGGGAATCTTCGACGAGCAGTACTTC
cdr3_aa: CASRVAGIFDEQYF

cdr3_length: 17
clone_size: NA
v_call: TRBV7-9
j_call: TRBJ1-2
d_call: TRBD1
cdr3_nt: TGTGCCAGCAGCAGCGGACAGGGGGCCAAAGCTAACTATGGCTACACCTTC
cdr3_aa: CASSSGQGAKANYGYTF

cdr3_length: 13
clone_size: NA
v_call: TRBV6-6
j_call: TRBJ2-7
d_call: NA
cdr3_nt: TGTGCCACCGAGGGGGGCCCGGCTCCCGAGCAGTACTTC
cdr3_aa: CATEGGPAPEQYF

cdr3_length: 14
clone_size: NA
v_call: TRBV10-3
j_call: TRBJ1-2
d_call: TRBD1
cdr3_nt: TGTGCCACGAATCGACAGGGAGGAGACTATGGCTACACCTTC
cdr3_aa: CATNRQGGDYGYTF

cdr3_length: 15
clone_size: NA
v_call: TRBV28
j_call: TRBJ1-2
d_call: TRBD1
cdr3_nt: TGTGCCAGCAGTTCATTCCGACAGGGGAGGAATGGCTACACCTTC
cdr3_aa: CASSSFRQGRNGYTF

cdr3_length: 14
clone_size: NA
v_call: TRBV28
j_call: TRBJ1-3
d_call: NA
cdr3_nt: TGTGCCACCCTTCCCTGGATTACTGGAAACACCATATATTTT
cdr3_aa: CATLPWITGNTIYF

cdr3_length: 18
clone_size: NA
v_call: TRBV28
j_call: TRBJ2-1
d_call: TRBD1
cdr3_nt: TGTGCCAGCAGAACCGGGACAGGGGTCCTTTCCTCCTACAATGAGCAGTTCTTC
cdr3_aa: CASRTGTGVLSSYNEQFF

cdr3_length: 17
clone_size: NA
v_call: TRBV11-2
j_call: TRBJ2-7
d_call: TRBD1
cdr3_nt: TGTGCCAGCAGCTCCCGAACCGGGACAGGGGGTCTCTACGAGCAGTACTTC
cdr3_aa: CASSSRTGTGGLYEQYF

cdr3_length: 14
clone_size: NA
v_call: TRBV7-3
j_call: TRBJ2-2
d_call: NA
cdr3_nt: TGTGCCAGCAGCCCCGGACTCTACACCGGGGAGCTGTTTTTT
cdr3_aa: CASSPGLYTGELFF

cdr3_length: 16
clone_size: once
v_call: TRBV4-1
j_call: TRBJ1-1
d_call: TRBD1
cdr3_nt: TGCGCCAGCAGCCCAGGGACAGGGTTTCGTAGCACTGAAGCTTTCTTT
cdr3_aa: CASSPGTGFRSTEAFF

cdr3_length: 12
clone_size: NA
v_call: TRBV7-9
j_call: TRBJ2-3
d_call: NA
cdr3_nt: TGTGCCAGCCGGCTGGGCACAGATACGCAGTATTTT
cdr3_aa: CASRLGTDTQYF

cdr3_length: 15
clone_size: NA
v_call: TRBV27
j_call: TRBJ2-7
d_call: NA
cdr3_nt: TGTGCCAGCAGTTTATCGGGCAGTTTGGTGTACGAGCAGTACTTC
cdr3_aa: CASSLSGSLVYEQYF

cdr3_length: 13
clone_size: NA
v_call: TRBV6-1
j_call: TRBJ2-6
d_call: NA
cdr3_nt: TGTGCCAGCGGGCCAAGAGGGGCCAACGTCCTGACTTTC
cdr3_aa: CASGPRGANVLTF

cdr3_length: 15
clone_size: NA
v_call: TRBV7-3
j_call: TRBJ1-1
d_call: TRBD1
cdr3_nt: TGTGCCAGCAGCTTAACGAGACAGGGGAACACTGAAGCTTTCTTT
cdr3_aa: CASSLTRQGNTEAFF

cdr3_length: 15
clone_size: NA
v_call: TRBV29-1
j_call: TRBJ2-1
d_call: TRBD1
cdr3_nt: TGCAGCGTTGAACGGACAGGGATTAGGTGGGGTGAGCAGTTCTTC
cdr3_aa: CSVERTGIRWGEQFF

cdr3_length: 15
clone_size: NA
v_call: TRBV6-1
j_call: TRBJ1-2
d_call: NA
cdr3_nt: TGTGCCAGCAGTGTTGACCGGGAGCTTAACTATGGCTACACCTTC
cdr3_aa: CASSVDRELNYGYTF

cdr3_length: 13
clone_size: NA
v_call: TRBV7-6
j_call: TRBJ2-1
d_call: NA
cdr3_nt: TGTGCCAGCAGCCAGCTCCAGGCCAATGAGCAGTTCTTC
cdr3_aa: CASSQLQANEQFF

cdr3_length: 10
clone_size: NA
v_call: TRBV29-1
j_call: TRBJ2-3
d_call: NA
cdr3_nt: TGCAGCGTCGACACAGATACGCAGTATTTT
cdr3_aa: CSVDTDTQYF

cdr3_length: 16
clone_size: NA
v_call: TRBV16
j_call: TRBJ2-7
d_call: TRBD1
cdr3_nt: TGTGCCAGCAGCCAAAGAAGAGGGACAGCTAGAGACGAGCAGTACTTC
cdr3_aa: CASSQRRGTARDEQYF

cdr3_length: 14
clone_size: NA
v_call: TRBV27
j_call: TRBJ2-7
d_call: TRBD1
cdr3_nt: TGTGCCAGCAGTTTCTTAGGGACAGGGGGCGAGCAGTACTTC
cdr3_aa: CASSFLGTGGEQYF

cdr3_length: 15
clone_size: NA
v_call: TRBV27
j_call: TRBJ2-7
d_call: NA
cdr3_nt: TGTGCCAGCAGTTTAGGGGGCGACGGGGACTACGAGCAGTACTTC
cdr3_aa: CASSLGGDGDYEQYF

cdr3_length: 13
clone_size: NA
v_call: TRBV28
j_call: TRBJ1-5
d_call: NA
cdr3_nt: TGTGCCAGCAGTTTAGGTGGGATTCAGCCCCAGCATTTT
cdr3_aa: CASSLGGIQPQHF

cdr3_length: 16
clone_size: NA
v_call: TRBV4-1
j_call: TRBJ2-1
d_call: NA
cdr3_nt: TGCGCCAGCAGCCAAGTAGGGTCGGCGGGGTTCGATGAGCAGTTCTTC
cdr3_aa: CASSQVGSAGFDEQFF

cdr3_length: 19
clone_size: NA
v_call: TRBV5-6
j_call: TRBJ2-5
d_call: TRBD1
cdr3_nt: TGTGCCAGCAGCCGTCTCCGGGACAGGGCGGTAATACAACAAGAGACCCAGTACTTC
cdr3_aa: CASSRLRDRAVIQQETQYF

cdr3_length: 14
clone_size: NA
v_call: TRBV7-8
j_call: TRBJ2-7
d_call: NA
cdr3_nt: TGTGCCAGCAGCACCCGGGACACCTCCTACGAGCAGTACTTC
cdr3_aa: CASSTRDTSYEQYF

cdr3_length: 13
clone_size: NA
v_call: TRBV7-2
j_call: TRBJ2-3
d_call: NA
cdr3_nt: TGTGCCAGCAGATTACAACTAGCTGATACGCAGTATTTT
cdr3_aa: CASRLQLADTQYF

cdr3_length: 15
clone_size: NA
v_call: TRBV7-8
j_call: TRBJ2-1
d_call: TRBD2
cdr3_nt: TGTGCCAGCAGCGCCCGGCCTAGCGGGAGGGATGAGCAGTTCTTC
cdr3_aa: CASSARPSGRDEQFF